These T cell receptor beta chains were read from a single sample in a study of blood T cells in healthy people across ages. From the 5' RACE reads, TCRdb called clonotypes with MiXCR, one entry per CDR3 protein. The sample has about 780,000 distinct CDR3 sequences, roughly 24% seen once. The same sample was also used in a study of T cells of mothers and their children.

Sequencing was carried out using blood. These TCRs come from a boy younger than 18 in good health. Each CDR3 is given with its conserved first and last residue. The order of the fields is clone size, D gene, V gene, J gene, CDR3 DNA, CDR3 protein. D genes are given only for firm matches. The listing skips clone size in some rows; elsewhere it reads once, few, many or a size class.

>.|TRBD1|TRBV5-1|TRBJ2-5
TGCGCCAGCAGCCCCAGCCTGACAGGGTATGAGCTCCAAGAGACCCAGTACTTC
CASSPSLTGYELQETQYF
>few|.|TRBV14|TRBJ1-1
TGTGCCAGCAGCCGGTTGGAGAACACTGAAGCTTTCTTT
CASSRLENTEAFF
>.|TRBD1|TRBV4-1|TRBJ2-4
TGCGCCAGCAGCCAAGAAGACAGGGGGGGGAACATTCAGTACTTC
CASSQEDRGGNIQYF
>few|.|TRBV19|TRBJ2-5
TGTGCCAGTAGCCGGGACGCCTCCCAAGAGACCCAGTACTTC
CASSRDASQETQYF
>few|.|TRBV20-1|TRBJ1-1
TGCACCCTGGGGGACACTGAAGCTTTCTTT
CTLGDTEAFF
>.|.|TRBV5-1|TRBJ2-2
TGCGCCAGCAGCTTTTCAGGCCTGGGAACCGGGGAGCTGTTTTTT
CASSFSGLGTGELFF
>few|.|TRBV7-3|TRBJ1-1
TGTGCCAGCAGCGTGGGAGGAGGGCACACTGAAGCTTTCTTT
CASSVGGGHTEAFF
>.|.|TRBV11-3|TRBJ2-3
TGTGCCAGCAGCTTACTCTGGGGGGCACAAAGCACAGATACGCAGTATTTT
CASSLLWGAQSTDTQYF
>.|.|TRBV29-1|TRBJ2-1
TGCAGCGTTGGGGGGGATGTTGAGCAGTTCTTC
CSVGGDVEQFF
>few|.|TRBV7-8|TRBJ2-7
TGTGCCAGCAGCGCACCTTATAGGCAGGGAAACGAGCAGTACTTC
CASSAPYRQGNEQYF
>few|.|TRBV29-1|TRBJ2-1
TGCAGCGTTGAAGATCGGTTAGGGGCGACCTACAATGAGCAGTTCTTC
CSVEDRLGATYNEQFF
>.|TRBD2|TRBV20-1|TRBJ2-3
TGCAGTGCTAGGAGTAGCGGGACCACAGATACGCAGTATTTT
CSARSSGTTDTQYF
>few|.|TRBV20-1|TRBJ2-7
TGCAGTGCTAGCCCGTCAGGGTCCTACGAGCAGTACTTC
CSASPSGSYEQYF
>few|.|TRBV10-3|TRBJ1-6
TGTGCCATCAGTGACACGCGGGATTCACCCCTCCACTTT
CAISDTRDSPLHF
>many|.|TRBV12-3/TRBV12-4|TRBJ2-5
TGTGCCAGCAGCCCTGGACAGACCCAAGAGACCCAGTACTTC
CASSPGQTQETQYF
>.|.|TRBV10-3|TRBJ1-3
TGTGCCATCAGTGGGGCGGGACGGCATGGAAACACCATATATTTT
CAISGAGRHGNTIYF
>few|TRBD2|TRBV29-1|TRBJ2-3
TGCAGCGTTGGACTAGCGACAGATACGCAGTATTTT
CSVGLATDTQYF
>.|.|TRBV15|TRBJ1-1
TGTGCCACCAGCAGAGTCGGGCAGGGGGAAGCTTTCTTT
CATSRVGQGEAFF
>few|.|TRBV11-1|TRBJ2-1
TGTGCCAGCAGCTTGTACGGGTTCCCCCGGTACTTC
CASSLYGFPRYF
>.|.|TRBV14|TRBJ2-3
TGTGCCAGCAGCGCAAGGGGCAGGGGCACAGGTACGCAGTATTTT
CASSARGRGTGTQYF
>.|.|TRBV29-1|TRBJ2-1
TGCAGCGTTGAAAGGCAGGGAGGCAATGAGCAGTTCTTC
CSVERQGGNEQFF
>.|.|TRBV12-3/TRBV12-4|TRBJ2-5
TGTGCCAGCAGCAGTGGACCTTCCGGGGACGGGTACCAAGAGACCCAGTACTTC
CASSSGPSGDGYQETQYF
>.|.|TRBV13|TRBJ2-7
TGTGCCAGCAGCCCTCGAATGCCCTACGAGCAGTACTTC
CASSPRMPYEQYF
>.|TRBD1|TRBV20-1|TRBJ2-5
TGCAGTGCTCCATTACTGACAGGGAGAGAGACCCAGTACTTC
CSAPLLTGRETQYF
>once|.|TRBV28|TRBJ2-7
TGTGCCAGCAGTCCTACCGTACCGCCGTTAGACGGGCAGTACTTC
CASSPTVPPLDGQYF
>few|.|TRBV6-2/TRBV6-3|TRBJ2-4
TGTGCCAGCAGACCCCTGGGGGTACTAGCCAAAAACATTCAGTACTTC
CASRPLGVLAKNIQYF
>.|.|TRBV9|TRBJ2-1
TGTGCCAGCAGCTTGCGATCGACTAGTCATGAGCAGTTCTTC
CASSLRSTSHEQFF
>few|TRBD1|TRBV10-3|TRBJ2-5
TGTGCCATCAGAGACCGTGGACAGGGCCAAGAGACCCAGTACTTC
CAIRDRGQGQETQYF
>.|TRBD2|TRBV6-5|TRBJ2-7
TGTGCCAGCAGTCGTAGCGGGGCCATATCCTACGAGCAGTACTTC
CASSRSGAISYEQYF
>.|.|TRBV27|TRBJ2-3
TGTGCCAGCAGCATGGGTAGTCTGGGTACGCAGTATTTT
CASSMGSLGTQYF
>.|TRBD1|TRBV6-6|TRBJ1-1
TGTGCCAGCAGCACGACAGGGGGCGGCGTGAACACTGAAGCTTTCTTT
CASSTTGGGVNTEAFF
>.|.|TRBV18|TRBJ2-5
TGTGCCAGCTCAGGTGGAGGGGCGCGTTATGAGACCCAGTACTTC
CASSGGGARYETQYF
>few|TRBD2|TRBV30|TRBJ2-6
TGTGCCTGGGCGGGGGCTGGGGCCAACGTCCTGACTTTC
CAWAGAGANVLTF
>.|TRBD2|TRBV3-1|TRBJ2-3
TGTGCCAGCAGCCATAGCGGGGGGGGCGCAGATACGCAGTATTTT
CASSHSGGGADTQYF
>.|TRBD1|TRBV11-2|TRBJ2-1
TGTGCCAGCAGCTTAAAACGGGCGGGACAGGGGCGAATTAGCTCCTACAATGAGCAGTTCTTC
CASSLKRAGQGRISSYNEQFF
>.|.|TRBV5-1|TRBJ1-1
TGCGCCAGCAGCCTTGACAGTCAGAACACTGAAGCTTTCTTT
CASSLDSQNTEAFF
>.|TRBD1|TRBV4-1|TRBJ1-6
TGCGCCAGCAGCCAGAGGGGGCTTCCTAATCAACCCCTCCACTTT
CASSQRGLPNQPLHF
>.|.|TRBV4-2|TRBJ1-4
TGTGCCAGCAGCCAAGTTAAGCTGTTTTTT
CASSQVKLFF
>.|.|TRBV10-3|TRBJ2-2
TGTGCCATCAGTAAGAATCCCGGGGAGCTGTTTTTT
CAISKNPGELFF
>few|.|TRBV29-1|TRBJ2-1
TGCAGCGTTGATACAGGAGGGAACAATGAGCAGTTCTTC
CSVDTGGNNEQFF
>.|.|TRBV7-2|TRBJ1-4
TGTGCCAGCAGCTTAGGGGCCAGGGAAGGGGTTGAAAAACTGTTTTTT
CASSLGAREGVEKLFF